This TCR beta chain comes out of a study of cytotoxic CD8 clonotypes in ibrutinib-treated CLL. Study details: The sample average was 255,043 productive templates and 85,000 to 100,000 productive rearrangements. General observations from the study: Clonality increased at ibrutinib response, then returned toward baseline at progression. At the start, clonality exceeded age-matched healthy donors and followed circulating CD8+ T-cell counts.

Looked up from germline, CDR1 is LNHDA and CDR2 is SQIVND (reference sequence). Trimming cost V 4 bases and J 6 bases; bases outside gene matches: 6. This CDR3 has 14 residues. A remark on this clone: Its antigen is currently unknown.

Method: immunoSEQ multiplex PCR; TCRdb's copy keeps in-frame clones and lacks some. The repertoire holds a few hundred thousand clones, with more than 65% as singletons. V gene TRBV19 combines with J gene TRBJ1-2; 9 nucleotides match TRBD1. The clonotype was recovered from a human donor with chronic lymphocytic leukemia. Specimen: PBMCs, collected before ibrutinib treatment. The CDR3 is CASSTHRQGDGYTF. The CDR3 nucleotides read TGTGCCAGTAGTACCCACCGACAGGGGGATGGCTACACCTTC.